The 4 T cell receptor beta chains presented below share a single source sample, sequenced in a study of T cells expressing NK-cell markers. TCRdb reanalyzed the 5' RACE reads and collapses them to one entry per CDR3 protein, without DNA. The table lists 500,000 or so distinct CDR3 sequences. Specimen: blood T cells: a sorted CD56 or NKG2C T cell subset, CD4+ or CD8+ T cells, or bulk PBMC T cells (not recorded which). These receptors all stem from a man aged 18 to 30 in good health.

The gene calls are TRBV30 and TRBJ2-7; TCRdb's D call of TRBD2 is untestable without DNA. Germline loops: CDR1 GTSNPN, CDR2 SVGIG (reference sequence). CDR3 length: 15 residues. CDR3 loop: CAWSRGLAGTYEQYF. Filled out from reference TRBV30 and TRBJ2-7, the complete variable domain reads SQTIHQWPATLVQPVGSPLSLECTVEGTSNPNLYWYRQAAGRGLQLLFYSVGIGQISSEVPQNLSASRPQDRQFILSSKKLLLSDSGFYLCAWSRGLAGTYEQYFGPGTRLTVT.

The chain employs TRBV4-2 and TRBJ2-4; the TCRdb call, TRBD1, lacks DNA for checking. The CDR3 is made up of 17 amino acids. In germline, CDR1 is LGHNA, CDR2 YNFKEQ. Here the CDR3 reads CASSQDSKGATKNIQYF.

J is TRBJ1-2 and V is TRBV12-3 or TRBV12-4; absent DNA, TCRdb's TRBD1 call cannot be checked. The CDR3 extends over 14 amino acids. CDR3 residues: CASSSGTGLEGYTF.

The V call is TRBV20-1, the J call TRBJ2-2; the D gene TCRdb calls, TRBD1, cannot be checked with no DNA. In germline, CDR1 is DFQATT, CDR2 SNEGSKA (reference sequence). The CDR3 sequence is 13 residues long. The CDR3 reads CSVGTPGTGELFF.